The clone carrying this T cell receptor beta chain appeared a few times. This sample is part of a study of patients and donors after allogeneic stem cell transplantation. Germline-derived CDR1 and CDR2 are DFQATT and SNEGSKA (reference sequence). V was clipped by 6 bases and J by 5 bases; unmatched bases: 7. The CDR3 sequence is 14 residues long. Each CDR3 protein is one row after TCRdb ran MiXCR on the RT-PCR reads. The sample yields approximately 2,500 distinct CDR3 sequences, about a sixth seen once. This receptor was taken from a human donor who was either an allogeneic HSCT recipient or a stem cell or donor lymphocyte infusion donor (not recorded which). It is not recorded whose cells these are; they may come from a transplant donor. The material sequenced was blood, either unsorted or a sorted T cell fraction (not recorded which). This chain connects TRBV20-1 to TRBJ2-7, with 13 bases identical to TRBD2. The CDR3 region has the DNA TGCAGTGCCATACTAGCGGGAGGGAGCCACGAGCAGTACTTC. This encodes CSAILAGGSHEQYF.